The 23 T cell receptor beta chains below all came from one sample that was sequenced in a study of blood T cell repertoires in COVID-19. Here immunoSEQ multiplex PCR was the method, and the copy in TCRdb shows in-frame clones only, minus some. Of 90,000 to 120,000 clones in the sample, 71% were seen once. Sequencing was carried out using peripheral blood. The receptors were gathered from a woman in her thirties or forties with acute or convalescent COVID-19.

The chain couples TRBV28 to TRBJ2-3, with a tentative D call TRBD1 (5 bases). The CDR3 sequence is 15 residues long. The germline V gene has CDR1 MDHEN and CDR2 SYDVKM. Between the trimmed V and J ends, which lost 5 bases and 2 bases, there was a span of 14 bases. CDR3 protein: CASSQRMTDTDTQYF. CDR3 nucleotide sequence: TGTGCCAGCAGTCAAAGAATGACAGACACAGATACGCAGTATTTT.

This sequence joins TRBV5-1 and TRBJ1-1, with a weak D call TRBD1 (5 bases). Deletions cut 7 bases from V and 0 bases from J, with 13 bases between. The CDR3 covers 14 residues. Germline-derived CDR1 and CDR2 are SGHRS and YFSETQ. DNA for the CDR3: TGCGCCAGCGCCAGGGATCTGGTGAACACTGAAGCTTTCTTT. This codes for CASARDLVNTEAFF. The full variable domain, with the rest looked up from reference TRBV5-1 and TRBJ1-1, is KAGVTQTPRYLIKTRGQQVTLSCSPISGHRSVSWYQQTPGQGLQFLFEYFSETQRNKGNFPGRFSGRQFSNSRSEMNVSTLELGDSALYLCASARDLVNTEAFFGQGTRLTVV.

This clone was seen just once. The V and J genes are TRBV19 and TRBJ1-5; D remains unclear. The CDR3 has 15 residues. In germline, CDR1 is LNHDA, CDR2 SQIVND (reference sequence). V lost 6 bases to trimming and J lost 1 base, with 13 bases between them. DNA of the CDR3: TGTGCCAGTAGGGCGGCCCCTGGGAGCAATCAGCCCCAGCATTTT. Translated: CASRAAPGSNQPQHF.

This clone was recorded many times. The chain recombines TRBV3-1 (or the pseudogene TRBV3-2) with TRBJ1-6; D is uncertain. This CDR3 spans 18 amino acids. The V and J ends lost 4 bases and 4 bases respectively, with 20 bases between them. Germline CDR1 reads LGHDT; CDR2 reads YNNKEL (reference sequence). The CDR3 DNA reads TGTGCCAGCAGCCTGACTACGAGGCACTTAGCTTATAATTCACCCCTCCACTTT. It specifies CASSLTTRHLAYNSPLHF.

This clone came up a few times. V gene TRBV6-6 combines with J gene TRBJ1-1; 7 nucleotides align to TRBD1. Germline V gene lookup returns CDR1 MNHNY and CDR2 SVGAGI (reference sequence). The trim removed 5 bases at V and 1 base at J, leaving 4 bases unmatched. There are 14 residues in the CDR3. CDR3 bases: TGTGCCAGCAGTACTCGACAGGGGAACACTGAAGCTTTCTTT. Amino acids: CASSTRQGNTEAFF.

This clone was counted only a few times. V gene TRBV30 combines with J gene TRBJ1-2; D gene uncertain. CDR3 length: 14 amino acids. Germline values: CDR1 GTSNPN, CDR2 SVGIG (reference sequence). V was clipped by 2 bases and J by 4 bases, with 14 bases between them. The CDR3 DNA is TGTGCCTGGAGTATGGTAGCGACTACCTATGGCTACACCTTC. Protein: CAWSMVATTYGYTF. Variable domain in full (rest from reference TRBV30 and TRBJ1-2): SQTIHQWPATLVQPVGSPLSLECTVEGTSNPNLYWYRQAAGRGLQLLFYSVGIGQISSEVPQNLSASRPQDRQFILSSKKLLLSDSGFYLCAWSMVATTYGYTFGSGTRLTVV.

This chain joins TRBV19 and TRBJ1-6; possibly TRBD1 for D (6 bases). Germline CDR1 is LNHDA and CDR2 is SQIVND (reference sequence). This CDR3 has 12 amino acids. The ends were cut back, 1 base at V and 16 bases at J, with 11 bases in the middle. CDR3 protein: CASSIAGQPLHF. CDR3 nucleotides: TGTGCCAGTAGTATAGCCGGACAGCCGCTCCACTTT.

The chain uses TRBV5-1 and TRBJ1-5; unclear D gene. The CDR3 consists of 17 residues. Germline CDR1 is SGHRS and CDR2 is YFSETQ. The V end lost 4 bases, the J end lost 2 bases, and 19 bases lay between the germline ends. The CDR3 protein is CASSPNELASGNQPQHF. CDR3 bases: TGCGCCAGCAGCCCCAATGAGTTAGCTTCGGGCAATCAGCCCCAGCATTTT.

The J gene is TRBJ2-5, the V gene TRBV30; TRBD1 is a possible D gene (6 bases). V lost 4 bases, J lost 4 bases, and 13 bases lay in between. This CDR3 comprises 13 residues. Germline V CDR1 and CDR2: GTSNPN, SVGIG (reference sequence). The CDR3 nucleotides read TGTGCCTGGAACACAGGGATCGTAGAGACCCAGTACTTC. Residues: CAWNTGIVETQYF.

The rearrangement uses TRBV28 and TRBJ1-1; a weak D match, TRBD1 (6 bases). The V end lost 5 bases, the J end lost 0 bases, and 16 bases lay between the germline ends. This CDR3 contains 16 residues. CDR1 and CDR2 from the germline V gene are MDHEN and SYDVKM. CDR3 residues: CASSIQGYGLNTEAFF. As DNA, the CDR3 is TGTGCCAGCAGTATACAGGGTTATGGACTGAACACTGAAGCTTTCTTT.

The chain uses TRBV5-1 and TRBJ1-1, with D possibly matching TRBD1 (6 bases). Germline values: CDR1 SGHRS, CDR2 YFSETQ. Trimming took off 4 bases at V and 1 base at J, with 20 bases between the two ends. The length of the CDR3 is 17 residues. CDR3 bases: TGCGCCAGCAGCCCCCGGGTGGGGGACAACACGAACACTGAAGCTTTCTTT. Its protein product is CASSPRVGDNTNTEAFF.

The gene calls are TRBV2 and TRBJ1-3; 9 positions agree with TRBD1. Trimming at V came to 2 bases and at J to 2 bases, leaving 7 bases not matched to a gene. The CDR3 totals 17 residues. Germline V CDR1 and CDR2: SNHLY, FYNNEI. DNA for the CDR3: TGTGCCAGCAGTGAAAGGGGGACAGGGTTCACTGGAAACACCATATATTTT. Its protein is CASSERGTGFTGNTIYF.

This clone was seen once. The J gene is TRBJ1-4, the V gene TRBV2; D unresolved. The germline gives CDR1 SNHLY, CDR2 FYNNEI. Trimming removed 8 bases from V and 0 bases from J, with 7 bases in between. This CDR3 has 13 amino acids. This CDR3 reads CASRGATNEKLFF. The CDR3 nucleotides read TGTGCCAGCCGGGGAGCAACTAATGAAAAACTGTTTTTT.

This chain uses TRBV7-2 with TRBJ2-7; unclear D gene. The CDR3 has 14 amino acids. The V end was cut by 8 bases, the J end by 2 bases, with 16 bases between. CDR1 is SGHTA, CDR2 FQGNSA, per germline. The CDR3 bases are TGTGCCAGCGGGCAGCCCCCAAGAACCTACGAGCAGTACTTC. It translates to CASGQPPRTYEQYF.

The sample holds a few counts of this clone. This chain connects TRBV6-1 to TRBJ2-3, with no clear D. With 2 bases removed from V and 5 bases from J, the gap between germline ends came to 8 bases. The CDR3 length is 13 residues. The germline CDR1 and CDR2 sequences are MNHNS and SASEGT. The CDR3 sequence is CASSETRIDTQYF. CDR3 bases: TGTGCCAGCAGTGAAACAAGAATAGATACGCAGTATTTT.

The V call is TRBV20-1, the J call TRBJ1-3; D is unresolved. Germline lookup yields CDR1 DFQATT and CDR2 SNEGSKA (reference sequence). The CDR3 is 15 amino acids. Between the trimmed V and J ends, which lost 3 bases and 0 bases, there was a span of 12 bases. DNA for the CDR3: TGCAGTGCTAGTGACCCAAGAGACTCTGGAAACACCATATATTTT. It yields the protein CSASDPRDSGNTIYF.

The chain is built from TRBV5-5 and TRBJ2-3; TRBD2 agrees at 15 bases. V lost 4 bases, J lost 4 bases, and 1 base stayed unmatched. CDR1 and CDR2 from the germline V gene are SGHKS and YYEKEE (reference sequence). The CDR3 length is 15 residues. This chain's CDR3 is CASSRTSGGADTQYF. The CDR3 DNA reads TGTGCCAGCAGCCGGACTAGCGGGGGGGCAGATACGCAGTATTTT.

The rearrangement uses TRBV5-1 and TRBJ1-6; D perhaps matches TRBD1 (5 bases). CDR3 size: 16 residues. In germline, CDR1 is SGHRS, CDR2 YFSETQ. The V end lost 0 bases, the J end lost 9 bases, and 16 bases lay between the germline ends. The CDR3 here is CASSLADLQGFSPLHF. CDR3 DNA: TGCGCCAGCAGCTTGGCCGATCTGCAGGGTTTTTCACCCCTCCACTTT.

J is TRBJ1-5 and V is TRBV4-1, with D perhaps TRBD1 (6 bases). The CDR3 is 18 amino acids. Between the trimmed V and J ends, which lost 1 base and 0 bases, there was a span of 16 bases. Germline loops: CDR1 MGHRA, CDR2 YSYEKL. CDR3 amino acids: CASSQVGGAVGSNQPQHF. As DNA, the CDR3 is TGCGCCAGCAGCCAAGTCGGGGGGGCCGTAGGTAGCAATCAGCCCCAGCATTTT.

The chain employs TRBV12-3 or TRBV12-4 and TRBJ2-6; D may be TRBD1 (6 bases). This CDR3 is 13 amino acids long. The V end lost 6 bases, the J end lost 9 bases, and 12 bases lay between the germline ends. The CDR3 DNA sequence: TGTGCCAGCAGACTACAGGGTTTCAACGTCCTGACTTTC. Translated, it gives CASRLQGFNVLTF.

This chain connects TRBV18 to TRBJ2-7; no reliable D call. CDR1 and CDR2 from the germline V gene are KGHSH and LQKENI. CDR3 length equals 16 residues. The V gene lost 0 bases and the J gene lost 1 base, with 13 bases spanning the gap. Here the CDR3 DNA reads TGTGCCAGCTCACCACCGCATCCTAGGAATTCCTACGAGCAGTACTTC. As protein: CASSPPHPRNSYEQYF.

This clone appeared a few times. DNA of the CDR3: TGTGCCAGCAGACCCGGGACAGGGGGGATTAGCAATCAGCCCCAGCATTTT. It yields the protein CASRPGTGGISNQPQHF. The chain has TRBV2 and TRBJ1-5, with 11 bases matching TRBD1. V lost 6 bases, J lost 0 bases, and 7 bases stayed unmatched. This CDR3 spans 17 amino acids. Germline-derived CDR1 and CDR2 are SNHLY and FYNNEI.

CDR3 loop: CASSAGPRDRRFF. The CDR3 DNA is TGTGCCAGCAGTGCTGGGCCCCGGGACAGGAGGTTCTTC. The chain uses TRBV2 and TRBJ2-1; the match to TRBD1 covers 8 bases. The V segment lost 4 bases and the J segment 15 bases; nucleotides outside the gene matches: 11. Looked up from germline, CDR1 is SNHLY and CDR2 is FYNNEI. CDR3 size: 13 residues.